The 22 T cell receptor beta chains given below trace back to one sample, sequenced in a study of control samples from healthy donors and cancer patients. Here immunoSEQ multiplex PCR was the method, and the copy in TCRdb shows in-frame clones only, minus some. The profile shows more than 85,000 clones, 90% of them singletons. The sequenced material came from blood. These TCRs come from a human donor in good health. The donor label of this sample is uncertain.

The chain is built from TRBV24-1 and TRBJ1-1; TRBD1 aligns across 8 bases. After removal of 5 bases from V and 8 bases from J, the junction contained 6 bases not matched to a gene. CDR3 length: 13 amino acids. Germline V gene lookup returns CDR1 KGHDR and CDR2 SFDVKD. Here the CDR3 reads CATSAPQGAEAFF. CDR3 sequence (DNA): TGTGCCACCAGTGCCCCCCAGGGGGCGGAAGCTTTCTTT.

This chain uses TRBV14 with TRBJ1-2; D gene unclear. This CDR3 spans 14 amino acids. CDR1 is SGHDN and CDR2 is FVKESK in the germline V gene. The germline V and J ends were trimmed by 3 bases and 5 bases, with 13 bases remaining between them. This chain's CDR3 is CASSQRERAYGYTF. DNA of the CDR3: TGTGCCAGCAGCCAGAGGGAGAGGGCGTATGGCTACACCTTC. The whole variable domain, remainder taken from reference TRBV14 and TRBJ1-2, is EAGVTQFPSHSVIEKGQTVTLRCDPISGHDNLYWYRRVMGKEIKFLLHFVKESKQDESGMPNNRFLAERTGGTYSTLKVQPAELEDSGVYFCASSQRERAYGYTFGSGTRLTVV.

The rearrangement links TRBV7-2 to TRBJ2-1; 7 positions agree with TRBD1. V lost 5 bases and J lost 2; bases outside the gene matches: 6. The CDR3 covers 15 residues. Germline V gene lookup returns CDR1 SGHTA and CDR2 FQGNSA. Written as DNA, the CDR3 is TGTGCCAGCAGCCCCCCTCAGGGGGCCTACAATGAGCAGTTCTTC. Protein sequence: CASSPPQGAYNEQFF.

The rearrangement links TRBV5-6 to TRBJ2-3; 8 bases match TRBD1. The CDR3 runs to 15 residues. The trim removed 4 bases at V and 3 bases at J, leaving 7 bases unmatched. Germline CDR1 SGHDT, CDR2 YYEEEE. The CDR3 sequence: CASSRRTGRTDTQYF. CDR3 DNA: TGTGCCAGCAGCAGAAGGACAGGGAGGACAGATACGCAGTATTTT.

This chain uses TRBV12-5 with TRBJ2-2; D is ambiguous. This CDR3 region has 15 residues. CDR1 and CDR2 (germline): LGHNT, FRNRAP. V dropped 7 bases and J dropped 0 bases, with 12 bases sitting between them. The CDR3 DNA is TGTGCTAGTGCCTCCAGGACGTCGAACACCGGGGAGCTGTTTTTT. Translation gives CASASRTSNTGELFF.

As for this clone: This same CDR3 is encoded by further DNA sequences in the sample. The CDR3 sequence is CASSIYNEQFF. Here the CDR3 DNA reads TGTGCCAGTAGTATTTACAATGAGCAGTTCTTC. V usage is TRBV19 and J usage is TRBJ2-1; unclear D gene. This CDR3 contains 11 residues. Deletions cut 3 bases from V and 4 bases from J, with 1 base between. Germline values: CDR1 LNHDA, CDR2 SQIVND (reference sequence). Full variable domain (rest looked up from reference TRBV19 and TRBJ2-1): DGGITQSPKYLFRKEGQNVTLSCEQNLNHDAMYWYRQDPGQGLRLIYYSQIVNDFQKGDIAEGYSVSREKKESFPLTVTSAQKNPTAFYLCASSIYNEQFFGPGTRLTVL.

This clone was recorded once. The gene calls are TRBV2 and TRBJ1-2; the D gene is possibly TRBD1 (6 bases). Germline V CDR1 and CDR2: SNHLY, FYNNEI. Trimming pared 5 bases from V and 4 bases from J, leaving 14 bases between. The CDR3 contains 14 residues. The CDR3 protein is CASSPYGGGYGYTF. The CDR3 DNA reads TGTGCCAGCAGTCCCTATGGGGGCGGCTATGGCTACACCTTC.

The chain couples TRBV27 to TRBJ1-2; D may be TRBD1 (6 bases). CDR1 and CDR2 (germline): MNHEY, SMNVEV (reference sequence). The CDR3 spans 15 residues. V lost 8 bases, J lost 1 base, and 17 bases lay in between. The CDR3 loop reads CASGKGQILNYGYTF. In nucleotides, the CDR3 is TGTGCCAGCGGGAAAGGACAGATCCTTAACTATGGCTACACCTTC.

The V gene is TRBV7-6, the J gene TRBJ2-3; D may be TRBD2 (5 bases). This CDR3 is 14 amino acids long. Trimming removed 1 base at V and 2 bases at J, with 7 bases between. Germline V gene data show CDR1 as SGHVS and CDR2 as FNYEAQ. CDR3 nucleotide sequence: TGTGCCAGCAGCTTAGGAGGGAACACAGATACGCAGTATTTT. Translated: CASSLGGNTDTQYF.

The chain carries TRBV27 and TRBJ2-1; a weak D match, TRBD1 (5 bases). This CDR3 has 15 residues. Trimming shortened V by 3 bases and J by 1 base, and 10 bases separated the two germline ends. Per the germline V gene, CDR1 is MNHEY and CDR2 is SMNVEV (reference sequence). CDR3 sequence: CASSLAGRSYNEQFF. In DNA form, the CDR3 reads TGTGCCAGCAGTTTGGCAGGGCGGTCCTACAATGAGCAGTTCTTC.

The CDR3 here is CATSRGTSGGLYNEQFF. The CDR3 DNA reads as TGTGCCACCAGCAGGGGGACTAGCGGGGGACTATACAATGAGCAGTTCTTC. The chain combines TRBV15 with TRBJ2-1, with 14 bases matching TRBD2. The CDR3 totals 17 residues. The trim removed 3 bases at V and 4 bases at J, leaving 5 bases unmatched. CDR1 and CDR2 (germline): LNHNV, YYDKDF (reference sequence).

The sample holds one count of this clone. J is TRBJ2-1 and V is TRBV6-2 or TRBV6-3; TRBD2 agrees at 11 bases. Germline CDR1 MNHEY, CDR2 SVGEGT. The CDR3 has 17 residues. Trimming removed 2 bases from V and 10 bases from J; junction bases left unmatched: 13. CDR3 bases: TGTGCCAGCAGTTACCGTCCTTTTAGCGGGGGGGCCGACGAGCAGTTCTTC. Translation: CASSYRPFSGGADEQFF.

The CDR3 protein is CASSADFNTEAFF. CDR3 bases: TGTGCCAGCAGTGCCGACTTCAACACTGAAGCTTTCTTT. This chain uses TRBV2 with TRBJ1-1; D is unclear. Trimming removed 4 bases from V and 2 bases from J, with 8 bases in between. This CDR3 has 13 amino acids. Germline-derived CDR1 and CDR2 are SNHLY and FYNNEI.

This rearrangement joins TRBV6-5 to TRBJ1-3; possible D gene TRBD1, 5 bases. The length of the CDR3 is 15 residues. Germline loops: CDR1 MNHEY, CDR2 SVGAGI. Trimming removed 6 bases from V and 0 bases from J, with 12 bases in between. For the CDR3, the DNA is TGTGCCAGCAGCCCGGTGGACAACTCTGGAAACACCATATATTTT. Its protein is CASSPVDNSGNTIYF.

V and J are TRBV18 and TRBJ2-2; D not resolved. V was trimmed by 0 bases and J by 2 bases, leaving 10 bases between them. Germline CDR1 reads KGHSH; CDR2 reads LQKENI. The CDR3 length is 16 residues. Here the CDR3 reads CASSPPGRINTGELFF. CDR3 coding DNA: TGTGCCAGCTCACCACCGGGCAGAATAAACACCGGGGAGCTGTTTTTT.

The V and J genes are TRBV30 and TRBJ2-3; D may match TRBD1 or TRBD2 (6 bases each). This CDR3 is 13 amino acids long. Trimming cost V 2 bases and J 5 bases, with 11 bases left between them. The germline gives CDR1 GTSNPN, CDR2 SVGIG (reference sequence). This CDR3 is CAWSRGVGDTQYF. In DNA, the CDR3 is TGTGCCTGGAGTAGGGGGGTGGGAGATACGCAGTATTTT.

In DNA form, the CDR3 reads TGTGCCATCAGGGACAGCCACACTGAAGCTTTCTTT. Translated, it gives CAIRDSHTEAFF. This chain links TRBV10-3 with TRBJ1-1, with D possibly being TRBD1 (6 bases). The germline V and J ends were trimmed by 6 bases and 3 bases, with 8 bases remaining between them. The CDR3 is 12 amino acids. Germline CDR1 is ENHRY and CDR2 is SYGVKD.

The CDR3: CASGLDGSANTIYF. The CDR3 nucleotides are TGTGCTAGTGGTTTGGACGGATCGGCGAACACCATATATTTT. The rearrangement joins TRBV12-5 to TRBJ1-3; no reliable D call. Per germline, CDR1 LGHNT and CDR2 FRNRAP. This CDR3 has 14 residues. Trimming left V 1 base short and J 7 bases short, with 11 bases between.

The chain has TRBV7-3 and TRBJ2-6; D is undetermined. Germline V gene lookup returns CDR1 SGHTA and CDR2 FQGTGA. Trimming left V 5 bases short and J 3 bases short, with 17 bases between. This CDR3 contains 17 residues. The CDR3 is CASSLGIPLGGANVLTF. In DNA, the CDR3 is TGTGCCAGCAGCCTGGGGATTCCCTTAGGTGGGGCCAACGTCCTGACTTTC.

The chain is built from TRBV10-1 and TRBJ2-3; the D is unclear. Trimming shortened V by 5 bases and J by 0 bases, and 3 bases separated the two germline ends. The germline V gene encodes CDR1 WNHNN and CDR2 SYGVQD (reference sequence). This CDR3 region has 12 residues. The CDR3 reads CASSSSTDTQYF. DNA for the CDR3: TGCGCCAGCAGTTCTAGCACAGATACGCAGTATTTT.

The rearrangement uses TRBV11-1 and TRBJ1-3; D ambiguous. V was cut by 5 bases and J by 0 bases, with 11 bases left in between. CDR1 is SGHAT and CDR2 is FQDESV in the germline V gene (reference sequence). The CDR3 extends over 15 amino acids. The DNA of the CDR3 is TGTGCCAGCAGCACCTCGGCCGACTCTGGAAACACCATATATTTT. Translation gives CASSTSADSGNTIYF.

J is TRBJ2-7 and V is TRBV5-1; D ambiguous. Germline CDR1 and CDR2: SGHRS and YFSETQ. V shed 0 bases and J shed 0 bases, with 7 bases lying between them. The CDR3 runs to 14 residues. In DNA form, the CDR3 reads TGCGCCAGCAGCTTGGATCCTAGCTCCTACGAGCAGTACTTC. It specifies CASSLDPSSYEQYF.